This T cell receptor beta chain was profiled in a study of OX40 agonist ivuxolimab in advanced cancers. Broadly, across the study: Ivuxolimab, which targeted the costimulatory receptor OX40 (CD134), was an agonistic, fully human IgG2 monoclonal antibody. Intravenous ivuxolimab was administered to patients every 2 weeks at six dose levels: 0.01, 0.1, 0.3, 1.5, 3 and 10 mg/kg. Of the approximately 50 dose-escalation patients, hepatocellular carcinoma was present in roughly 19, melanoma in around 15, renal cell carcinoma in 9 and head and neck cancer in 9. A male proportion of 82.7% and a mean age of approximately 58 years, ranging from 23 to 79, were recorded for the dose-escalation cohort. Prior anti-PD-1, anti-PD-L1 or anti-CTLA-4 therapy was permitted, and checkpoint inhibitors had been received by about two fifths of dose-escalation patients. Partial responses were achieved by three dose-escalation patients, of whom one had hepatocellular carcinoma and two had cutaneous melanoma. The point of sequencing TCRbeta in the periphery was to test whether ivuxolimab changed TCR sequence diversity and drove clonal T-cell expansion. The paper describes the monotherapy dose-escalation part (N ≈ 50 patients) of the phase I trial of ivuxolimab.

The junction shows trimming of 5 bases on V and 6 bases on J, plus 16 bases between the germline ends. The CDR3, from cysteine to phenylalanine, totals 14 residues. Just the 42-base CDR3 DNA is kept, in frame starting at base 1. The germline V gene gives CDR1 as SGHRS and CDR2 as YFSETQ. Of note for this clone: Its antigen target is currently unknown. No base qualities exist here, and no much larger clone lies one base off it.

Patients with a history of autoimmune disease or receiving systemic immunosuppression were excluded from the trial. In every dose cohort, peripheral blood was drawn for TCR sequencing at baseline, cycle 4 day 1, and cycle 7 day 1. Samples came from an open-label, multicenter, first-in-human phase I dose-escalation trial of ivuxolimab. Adults with locally advanced or metastatic melanoma, renal cell, hepatocellular, or head and neck squamous cell carcinoma were enrolled in the trial. CD4+ and CD8+ T cells were sorted separately from peripheral blood before TCR sequencing. Paper-wide results and their limitations: In the 0.1-3.0 mg/kg groups, partial responders were among the patients with the lowest normalized peripheral clonal expansion, particularly in CD8+ T cells. Antigen specificity was not determined for the clonally expanded peripheral T cells. After ivuxolimab, CD8+ T cells had more expanded clones than CD4+ T cells on average. Low levels of normalized T-cell clonal expansion were also seen in some patients who did not respond. At doses from 0.1 to 3.0 mg/kg, clonal expansion was seen in both CD4+ and CD8+ blood T cells between baseline and week 6.

To sequence the TCRbeta CDR3 region, genomic DNA was isolated from the sorted cells. The immunoSEQ Assay was used to sequence the TCRbeta CDR3 regions. TCRdb retrieved this table from immuneACCESS and kept in-frame rearrangements only. Not all clones are present; in checked studies, unresolved V genes account for under half, and no reason is known for the remainder. The sample table lists approximately 60,000 clones, around four fifths of them with a count of one. The leading ten clones occupy 2.5% to 3% of the sample. The clonotype comes from an adult with an advanced solid tumor such as melanoma, head and neck, liver or kidney cancer. Sequenced here: CD4+ or CD8+ T cells sorted from blood, sampled in a trial of the OX40 agonist ivuxolimab. Recombination linked TRBV5-1 to TRBJ2-3; tentative D gene TRBD2, with 6 bases matching. The CDR3 region: CASRSSGSGDTQYF. The DNA sequence reads TGCGCCAGCAGGTCCAGCGGGTCCGGGGATACGCAGTATTTT.